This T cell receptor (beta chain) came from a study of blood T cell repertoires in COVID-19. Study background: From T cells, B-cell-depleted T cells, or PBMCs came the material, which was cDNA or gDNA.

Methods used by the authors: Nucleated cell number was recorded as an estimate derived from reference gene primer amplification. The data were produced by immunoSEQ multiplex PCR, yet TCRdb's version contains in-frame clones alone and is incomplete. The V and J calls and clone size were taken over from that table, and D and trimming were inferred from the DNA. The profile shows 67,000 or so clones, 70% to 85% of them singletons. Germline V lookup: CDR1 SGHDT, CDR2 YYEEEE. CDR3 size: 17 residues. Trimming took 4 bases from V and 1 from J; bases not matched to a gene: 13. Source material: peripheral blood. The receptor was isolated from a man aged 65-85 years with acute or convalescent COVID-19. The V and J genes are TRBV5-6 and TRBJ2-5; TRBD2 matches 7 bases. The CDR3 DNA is TGTGCCAGCAGCCCGTTAGGGACTACAAGGGCCCAAGAGACCCAGTACTTC. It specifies CASSPLGTTRAQETQYF.